The present TCR beta chain was sequenced within a study of T cells in Graves' hyperthyroidism and ophthalmopathy. Whole-study context: Pretreatment peripheral blood was obtained at initial diagnosis.

Extraction of PBMCs used 7.5 to 10 ml of fresh peripheral blood. General study points: Ophthalmopathy was model-predicted a median approximately 6.4 months pre-onset.

The CDR3 regions of TCR beta were amplified from RNA transcripts. HTBI primers were the set used in a first-round RT-PCR of the TCR CDR3. Via MiXCR, TCRdb re-called the multiplex PCR reads, giving one row per CDR3 protein. Counted here are 640,000 or so distinct CDR3 sequences, under 15% occurring once; the ten biggest clones make up approximately 4.2%. Comments on this clonotype: What it recognizes is unknown.

The V gene end was trimmed by 7 bases and the J gene end by 4 bases; junction bases not matched to a gene: 5. The CDR3 sequence is 13 residues long. Germline CDR1 reads SNHLY; CDR2 reads FYNNEI. This TCR came from a middle-aged woman with Graves' ophthalmopathy. Specimen: blood. This chain links TRBV2 with TRBJ2-7; TRBD2 agrees at 9 bases. The CDR3 DNA reads as TGTGCCAGCACCGTGACTAGCGGATACGAGCAGTACTTC. Translated, it gives CASTVTSGYEQYF.